The sequence of this TCR beta chain was determined in a study of T cells in Graves' hyperthyroidism and ophthalmopathy (dated by TCRdb to the late 2010s). At the level of the whole study: Peripheral blood was collected at initial diagnosis, before any treatment. To identify distinguishing TCR V-J signatures, a discovery cohort of about 95 patients was used, comprising some 45 with Graves' ophthalmopathy and some 57 with stable Graves' hyperthyroidism. Prospective prediction of ophthalmopathy was tested in an independent validation cohort of fewer than 20 hyperthyroidism patients and 15 to 17 patients who later progressed to ophthalmopathy. For training and testing, the roughly 97 patients in the discovery cohort were randomly divided in a 7:3 ratio. Thyroid tissue and blood T-cell repertoires from about 6 Graves' hyperthyroidism patients were also compared in the study. After sampling, hyperthyroidism patients received methimazole starting at 30 mg daily, and ophthalmopathy patients received high-dose intravenous methylprednisolone. The paper reports TCR Vbeta CDR3 sequencing of approximately 140 peripheral blood samples: around 45 ophthalmopathy, over 70 hyperthyroidism and approximately 17 progressor patients. The paper's findings and limits, for the study overall: In cross-validation, a model built on a 13 V-J signature told ophthalmopathy apart from stable hyperthyroidism with approximately 90% sensitivity and roughly 81% specificity, and in testing the same model reached 80%/75%. Most expanded thyroid clonotypes (frequency above 0.001) were also detected in blood, a finding suggesting that blood repertoires may reflect thyroid immune responses. Sample size was not statistically predetermined, and blinding of investigators to group allocation was not performed. In validation, the model predicted progression to ophthalmopathy with about 71% sensitivity and 72.22% specificity, a median of 6.5 months before onset.

The CDR3 has 13 amino acids, counting the end cysteine and phenylalanine. Only the CDR3 part of the read is kept: 39 bases, read in frame from the first base. V was cut back by 0 bases and J by 3 bases, leaving a gap of 6 bases between them. From the germline V gene, CDR1 is SQVTM and CDR2 is ANQGSEA. The TCR beta CDR3 regions were amplified from RNA transcripts. A first-round RT-PCR of the TCR CDR3 used the HTBI primer set with the Qiagen OneStep RT-PCR kit. Libraries were constructed in a second round of multiplex PCR, after which size selection and purification were performed. Paired-end sequencing of the libraries was performed with 100 bp reads on an Illumina HiSeq2000. The original pipeline was this. SOAPnuke was used to process the raw data, throwing out any read that contained adapters or uncalled bases, had a mean Phred below 15, or lacked an exact constant-primer or identifier match. High-quality paired reads were merged using COPE v1.2.5, and each unique nucleotide sequence was defined as a clonotype. Clonotypes were aligned to IMGT TRBV, TRBD and TRBJ reference segments using MiTCR v1.1. Analysis was restricted to V-J combinations with a frequency above 0.0001, which covered about 99% of repertoires. A TCS score was defined as the ratio between F50 (clonal expansion) and ExV (chaos), using BLOSUM62-based TCRdist between CDR3 peptides within each V-J. Welch's t-statistics and random forest reduced roughly 540 V-J features to some 14, which were used in a naive Bayes classifier (R e1071). Using fastp trimming at Q25 and MiXCR clonotype assembly, TCRdb reanalyzed the public sequencing data and kept in-frame beta chains. Identical CDR3 protein sequences are pooled into one entry, listed with their most common genes and DNA. These V and J calls are TCRdb output, not the study's own analysis. In all, the sample holds roughly 420,000 distinct CDR3 sequences, and around 15% of those were seen once. The ten largest clonotypes hold 5.3% of the sample.

A patient counted as having stable Graves' hyperthyroidism if no progression to ophthalmopathy occurred over 18 months of follow-up. The hyperthyroidism patients were between 18 and 65 years old and newly diagnosed, with a disease duration of less than 2 months. Patients with uncontrolled infections, other autoimmune diseases, pregnancy or lactation were excluded. Diagnoses were based on clinical symptoms, serum thyroxine and TRAb, thyroid ultrasound and orbital computed tomography. Ficoll-Paque density gradient centrifugation was used to isolate PBMCs from 10 ml of fresh peripheral blood. Total RNA was extracted with Trizol reagent, and quality was checked on an Agilent 2100 Bioanalyzer. This clonotype was seen ten or more times. It lacks a known antigen. There are no base qualities to consult, and no much larger clone falls within one base.

The source of this sequence is a woman aged 18-29 years with Graves' hyperthyroidism. This receptor chain uses TRBV29-1 and TRBJ1-5, with no confident D gene call. Material: blood. CDR3 reads: CSVEEVPNQPQHF. The DNA sequence is given as TGCAGCGTTGAAGAGGTTCCCAATCAGCCCCAGCATTTT. Reference TRBV29-1 and TRBJ1-5 genes cover what lies past the CDR3, so the full variable domain is SAVISQKPSRDICQRGTSLTIQCQVDSQVTMMFWYRQQPGQSLTLIATANQGSEATYESGFVIDKFPISRPNLTFSTLTVSNMSPEDSSIYLCSVEEVPNQPQHFGDGTRLSIL.